The subject of this entry is one T cell receptor (beta chain). What antigen it recognizes has not been identified. No base quality information exists; no much larger clone differs at one position. This record belongs to a study of T cell repertoires in cytomegalovirus infection (dated by TCRdb to between 2017 and 2020). For the wider study: Donor HLA type was relevant to the analysis, because carriage of CMV infection together with the matching HLA type was indicated by public TCR beta signatures. Broad study findings and their caveats: The ex vivo response was dominated by HLA-C-restricted CMV-specific TCR beta clonotypes, which also provided the single most frequent clonotype in two of eight donors. Cumulative frequency of public TCR beta family members discriminated carriers of CMV infection plus the relevant HLA type in this cohort and an independent roughly 320-donor cohort.

Spanning cysteine to phenylalanine, the CDR3 consists of 15 amino acids. CDR3 DNA only is kept here, 45 bases in frame from base 1. The trim is 0 bases for V and 0 bases for J, with a gap of 5 bases between the germline ends. In the germline V gene, CDR1 corresponds to KGHSH and CDR2 to LQKENI. The instrument given in TCRdb is Illumina HiSeq 1500. TCRdb itself trimmed the public reads at Q25 with fastp, ran MiXCR and retained productive beta chains. CDR3 protein sequences are deduplicated, and each keeps its most common genes and DNA. The table for this sample lists roughly 130,000 distinct CDR3 sequences; 7% to 9.5% of them were counted only once. The ten largest clones take up roughly 9.1% of the sample.

The sequence joins TRBV18 to TRBJ2-2, with no D gene named confidently. This TCR was recovered from a human donor in good health (CMV status not recorded). Some clones in this sample may be carry-over from other donors' samples. The sample was PBMCs. The nucleotide sequence is TGTGCCAGCTCACCACCAATCCCGAACACCGGGGAGCTGTTTTTT. This translates into CASSPPIPNTGELFF.